This entry describes one TCR beta chain. This sample was taken from a study of shared clonotypes between healthy human individuals. Donors were healthy HIV-negative adults without recently reported acute infections or vaccinations. The CDR3 spans 16 residues. Germline CDR1 reads MDHEN; CDR2 reads SYDVKM. V trimming: 5 bases; J trimming: 7 bases; junction bases outside the gene matches: 13. Original processing methods: There were no quality scores in the junction-only immunoSEQ sequences, so filtering differed. Repertoires were generated with immunoSEQ multiplex PCR, while TCRdb's copy carries only in-frame clones and drops some. V, J and clone size were drawn from that table, and D and trimming were deduced from the DNA. The data show a few hundred thousand clones, about 74% seen once.

Sequencing input: PBMCs. The receptor was derived from a woman aged 40 to 55 in good health. Some clones in this sample may be carry-over from other donors' samples. This sequence joins TRBV28 and TRBJ1-4, with 7 bases aligning to TRBD1. CDR3 in DNA: TGTGCCAGCAGTATCGACAGGGAGAGAGAGTCTGAAAAACTGTTTTTT. Protein product: CASSIDRERESEKLFF.